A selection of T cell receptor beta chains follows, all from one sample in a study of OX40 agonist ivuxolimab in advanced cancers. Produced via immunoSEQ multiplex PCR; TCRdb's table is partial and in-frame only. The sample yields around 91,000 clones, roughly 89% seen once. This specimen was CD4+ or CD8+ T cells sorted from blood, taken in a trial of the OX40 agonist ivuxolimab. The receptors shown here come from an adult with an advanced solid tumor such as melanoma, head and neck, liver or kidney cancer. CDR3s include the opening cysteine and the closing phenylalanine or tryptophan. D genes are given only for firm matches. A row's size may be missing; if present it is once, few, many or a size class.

CDR3: CASTEYYRGQLGYTF
DNA: TGTGCCAGTACCGAATACTACAGGGGGCAGCTTGGCTACACCTTC
size: .
D: TRBD1
J: TRBJ1-2
V: TRBV19

CDR3: CASRKSAQNQPQHF
DNA: TGTGCCAGCAGAAAAAGTGCCCAGAATCAGCCCCAGCATTTT
size: .
D: .
J: TRBJ1-5
V: TRBV28

CDR3: CASSLESENTEAFF
DNA: TGTGCCAGCAGCTTAGAGTCAGAGAACACTGAAGCTTTCTTT
size: .
D: .
J: TRBJ1-1
V: TRBV7-2

CDR3: CAWSVTGFGNQPQHF
DNA: TGTGCCTGGAGTGTGACAGGGTTTGGCAATCAGCCCCAGCATTTT
size: .
D: TRBD1
J: TRBJ1-5
V: TRBV30

CDR3: CASSLPLGKNTEAFF
DNA: TGTGCCAGCAGTTTACCTCTCGGAAAGAACACTGAAGCTTTCTTT
size: .
D: .
J: TRBJ1-1
V: TRBV28

CDR3: CASSVVGVSDEQFF
DNA: TGTGCCAGCAGCGTAGTGGGTGTTAGTGATGAGCAGTTCTTC
size: .
D: .
J: TRBJ2-1
V: TRBV9

CDR3: CASSFGLAGAQETQYF
DNA: TGCGCCAGCAGCTTTGGACTAGCGGGGGCCCAAGAGACCCAGTACTTC
size: .
D: TRBD2
J: TRBJ2-5
V: TRBV5-1

CDR3: CASSPQGTGELFF
DNA: TGTGCCAGCTCACCCCAGGGGACCGGGGAGCTGTTTTTT
size: .
D: .
J: TRBJ2-2
V: TRBV18

CDR3: CASSLFAPGANVLTF
DNA: TGCGCCAGCAGCTTATTTGCCCCTGGGGCCAACGTCCTGACTTTC
size: .
D: .
J: TRBJ2-6
V: TRBV5-1

CDR3: CASSIRDRGYDQPQHF
DNA: TGTGCCAGTAGTATCCGCGACAGGGGATATGATCAGCCCCAGCATTTT
size: .
D: TRBD1
J: TRBJ1-5
V: TRBV19

CDR3: CASSLTSGGYNEQFF
DNA: TGTGCCAGCAGCTTAACTAGCGGAGGATACAATGAGCAGTTCTTC
size: .
D: .
J: TRBJ2-1
V: TRBV7-3

CDR3: CASSSPQGEDTQYF
DNA: TGCGCCAGCAGCTCCCCCCAGGGGGAGGATACGCAGTATTTT
size: .
D: TRBD1
J: TRBJ2-3
V: TRBV5-1

CDR3: CASRDRGETQYF
DNA: TGTGCCAGCCGGGACAGGGGAGAGACCCAGTACTTC
size: .
D: TRBD1
J: TRBJ2-5
V: TRBV7-2

CDR3: CATGTTGVNQPQHF
DNA: TGTGCCACCGGAACCACAGGGGTCAATCAGCCCCAGCATTTT
size: .
D: TRBD1
J: TRBJ1-5
V: TRBV10-3

CDR3: CASTLGSTSYEQYF
DNA: TGTGCCAGCACCTTAGGGTCGACGTCCTACGAGCAGTACTTC
size: .
D: .
J: TRBJ2-7
V: TRBV28

CDR3: CSVDGQGADETQYF
DNA: TGCAGCGTTGACGGACAGGGGGCCGATGAGACCCAGTACTTC
size: .
D: TRBD1
J: TRBJ2-5
V: TRBV29-1

CDR3: CASSLDSSNQPQHF
DNA: TGCGCCAGCAGCCTAGACAGTTCCAATCAGCCCCAGCATTTT
size: .
D: .
J: TRBJ1-5
V: TRBV5-1

CDR3: CASSDSMGRPNQPQHF
DNA: TGTGCCAGCAGTGACTCGATGGGAAGGCCCAATCAGCCCCAGCATTTT
size: .
D: .
J: TRBJ1-5
V: TRBV6-4

CDR3: CASSEASSGRAEQYF
DNA: TGTGCCAGCAGTGAAGCGTCTAGCGGGAGGGCCGAGCAGTACTTC
size: .
D: TRBD2
J: TRBJ2-7
V: TRBV6-1

CDR3: CASRLGGRGGTDTQYF
DNA: TGTGCCAGCAGGCTCGGCGGGCGGGGGGGCACAGATACGCAGTATTTT
size: once
D: TRBD2
J: TRBJ2-3
V: TRBV2

CDR3: CASSTGAVGNQPQHF
DNA: TGTGCCAGCAGCACCGGGGCTGTTGGCAATCAGCCCCAGCATTTC
size: once
D: .
J: TRBJ1-5
V: TRBV28

CDR3: CASSPHRLAGHNEQFF
DNA: TGCGCCAGCAGCCCCCACCGGCTAGCGGGACACAATGAGCAGTTCTTC
size: .
D: TRBD2
J: TRBJ2-1
V: TRBV4-1

CDR3: CASSDLDPLHF
DNA: TGTGCCAGCAGTGATTTGGACCCCCTCCACTTT
size: .
D: .
J: TRBJ1-6
V: TRBV2

CDR3: CASSSGRFYGYTF
DNA: TGTGCCAGTAGTTCGGGGCGGTTCTATGGCTACACCTTC
size: .
D: .
J: TRBJ1-2
V: TRBV19

CDR3: CASSLPPGMGNQPQHF
DNA: TGTGCCAGCAGCTTGCCGCCGGGGATGGGCAATCAGCCCCAGCATTTT
size: .
D: .
J: TRBJ1-5
V: TRBV5-8

CDR3: CASVTAQGRNQPQHF
DNA: TGTGCCAGTGTGACAGCGCAAGGTCGCAATCAGCCCCAGCATTTT
size: .
D: .
J: TRBJ1-5
V: TRBV28

CDR3: CSVRGQYNEKLFF
DNA: TGCAGCGTCCGGGGACAGTACAATGAAAAACTGTTTTTT
size: .
D: TRBD1
J: TRBJ1-4
V: TRBV29-1

CDR3: CASSDWDRGTDTQYF
DNA: TGTGCCAGCAGTGATTGGGACAGGGGCACAGATACGCAGTATTTT
size: once
D: TRBD1
J: TRBJ2-3
V: TRBV27

CDR3: CTSSPGLYNEQFF
DNA: TGCACCAGCAGCCCGGGACTGTACAATGAGCAGTTCTTC
size: .
D: .
J: TRBJ2-1
V: TRBV1

CDR3: CASRSGRFSGGEQFF
DNA: TGTGCCAGCAGAAGCGGGAGGTTTTCCGGGGGGGAGCAGTTCTTC
size: .
D: TRBD2
J: TRBJ2-1
V: TRBV11-1

CDR3: CASSVVGYAEAFF
DNA: TGTGCCAGCAGCGTAGTAGGGTACGCTGAAGCTTTCTTT
size: .
D: .
J: TRBJ1-1
V: TRBV9

CDR3: CAISDASRYEQYF
DNA: TGTGCCATCAGTGACGCGTCGCGGTACGAGCAGTACTTC
size: .
D: .
J: TRBJ2-7
V: TRBV10-3

CDR3: CASSSPDWDHFNQFF
DNA: TGTGCCAGCAGCTCCCCCGACTGGGACCATTTCAATCAGTTCTTC
size: few
D: .
J: TRBJ2-1
V: TRBV5-6

CDR3: CASSADREAFF
DNA: TGTGCCAGCAGCGCCGACCGTGAAGCTTTCTTT
size: few
D: .
J: TRBJ1-1
V: TRBV7-3

CDR3: CASRVYGYTF
DNA: TGTGCCAGCAGGGTCTATGGCTACACCTTC
size: .
D: .
J: TRBJ1-2
V: TRBV21-1

CDR3: CASSPGDTQYF
DNA: TGCGCCAGCAGCCCCGGGGATACGCAGTATTTT
size: .
D: .
J: TRBJ2-3
V: TRBV4-3

CDR3: CASRPLGLGEQPQHF
DNA: TGTGCCAGCAGGCCATTGGGGTTGGGGGAACAGCCCCAGCATTTT
size: .
D: .
J: TRBJ1-5
V: TRBV27

CDR3: CASSYRPGQGYGYTF
DNA: TGTGCCAGCAGTTACCGCCCGGGACAAGGGTATGGCTACACCTTC
size: .
D: .
J: TRBJ1-2
V: TRBV27

CDR3: CASSLGSRWNTGELFF
DNA: TGTGCCAGCTCTCTAGGGTCACGGTGGAACACCGGGGAGCTGTTTTTT
size: .
D: .
J: TRBJ2-2
V: TRBV18

CDR3: CASSLEAGGTYEQYF
DNA: TGTGCCAGCAGCTTAGAAGCGGGAGGGACCTACGAGCAGTACTTC
size: .
D: TRBD2
J: TRBJ2-7
V: TRBV7-2

CDR3: CASSAATGSNSPLHF
DNA: TGTGCCAGCAGCGCGGCGACAGGAAGCAATTCACCCCTCCACTTT
size: .
D: .
J: TRBJ1-6
V: TRBV2

CDR3: CASSLQGAGEQYF
DNA: TGTGCCAGCAGCTTACAGGGGGCGGGTGAGCAGTACTTC
size: .
D: TRBD1
J: TRBJ2-7
V: TRBV7-3

CDR3: CASSTGVAGANVLTF
DNA: TGTGCCAGCAGTACAGGGGTGGCTGGGGCCAACGTCCTGACTTTC
size: .
D: TRBD1
J: TRBJ2-6
V: TRBV2

CDR3: CASSDAVTWSQPQHF
DNA: TGTGCCAGCAGTGATGCCGTGACGTGGAGCCAGCCCCAGCATTTT
size: .
D: .
J: TRBJ1-5
V: TRBV2

CDR3: CASSKGGGGNQPQHF
DNA: TGTGCCAGCAGCAAAGGTGGCGGTGGCAATCAGCCCCAGCATTTT
size: once
D: .
J: TRBJ1-5
V: TRBV5-6

CDR3: CASRGGSNYGYTF
DNA: TGTGCCAGCAGGGGCGGATCTAACTATGGCTACACCTTC
size: .
D: .
J: TRBJ1-2
V: TRBV2

CDR3: CASRTNYNEQFF
DNA: TGTGCCAGCCGAACCAATTACAATGAGCAGTTCTTC
size: .
D: .
J: TRBJ2-1
V: TRBV28

CDR3: CASSLSLAGAQETQYF
DNA: TGTGCCAGCAGCTTATCCCTAGCGGGGGCACAAGAGACCCAGTACTTC
size: once
D: TRBD2
J: TRBJ2-5
V: TRBV7-2